Following are 29 T cell receptor beta chains from one sample sequenced in a study of shared clonotypes between healthy human individuals. This table comes from immunoSEQ multiplex PCR, and its TCRdb copy is limited to in-frame clones, with some not included. The repertoire consists of fewer than 1.8 million clones, with around 98.5% occurring once and the leading ten covering 0.3% to 0.45%. The sequenced sample was naive CD4+ T cells sorted from blood. Subset indicated: CD45RA+ positively selected. The source is a man between 25 and 39 years old in good health.

The V and J genes are TRBV5-1 and TRBJ2-3, with 16 bases lining up with TRBD2. After removal of 3 bases from V and 3 bases from J, the junction contained 4 bases not matched to a gene. This CDR3 spans 17 amino acids. Germline CDR1 reads SGHRS; CDR2 reads YFSETQ. The CDR3 coding sequence is TGCGCCAGCAGCTGGGGACTAGCGGGAGGGCCAACAGATACGCAGTATTTT. Residues: CASSWGLAGGPTDTQYF.

The chain links TRBV19 to TRBJ1-1; D not certain. V was clipped by 3 bases and J by 1 base, with 12 bases between them. The CDR3 totals 15 residues. CDR1 and CDR2 (germline): LNHDA, SQIVND (reference sequence). CDR3 amino acids: CASSITGIGNTEAFF. The CDR3 nucleotides are TGTGCCAGTAGTATCACGGGGATAGGGAACACTGAAGCTTTCTTT.

Only one count was recorded for this clone. The rearrangement joins TRBV6-5 to TRBJ2-5, with a tentative D call TRBD2 (5 bases). The CDR3 runs to 14 residues. The V end lost 2 bases, the J end lost 3 bases, and 10 bases lay between the germline ends. Germline V lookup: CDR1 MNHEY, CDR2 SVGAGI. CDR3 sequence reads: CASSYGGQEETQYF. Written as DNA, the CDR3 is TGTGCCAGCAGTTACGGCGGGCAGGAAGAGACCCAGTACTTC.

V is TRBV11-2 and J is TRBJ1-2, with unresolved D. Between the trimmed V and J ends, which lost 0 bases and 8 bases, there was a span of 10 bases. CDR3 length equals 13 residues. Germline CDR1 reads SGHAT; CDR2 reads FQNNGV. CDR3 residues: CASSLDNGYGYTF. CDR3 bases: TGTGCCAGCAGCTTAGATAATGGGTACGGCTACACCTTC. The full variable domain, rest sourced from reference TRBV11-2 and TRBJ1-2, is EAGVAQSPRYKIIEKRQSVAFWCNPISGHATLYWYQQILGQGPKLLIQFQNNGVVDDSQLPKDRFSAERLKGVDSTLKIQPAKLEDSAVYLCASSLDNGYGYTFGSGTRLTVV.

A single count supports this clone. The chain uses TRBV5-1 and TRBJ2-2, with D perhaps matching TRBD2 (6 bases). The germline V gene has CDR1 SGHRS and CDR2 YFSETQ. Trimming shortened V by 3 bases and J by 5 bases, and 17 bases separated the two germline ends. The CDR3 has 16 residues. CDR3 sequence reads: CASSSGLLRGTGELFF. CDR3 bases: TGCGCCAGCAGCTCGGGACTCCTTCGAGGGACCGGGGAGCTGTTTTTT.

The chain uses TRBV27 and TRBJ2-7, with no clear D. V was shortened by 5 bases and J by 2 bases, with 10 bases between the two germline ends. The CDR3 extends over 13 amino acids. Germline CDR1 reads MNHEY; CDR2 reads SMNVEV (reference sequence). DNA for the CDR3: TGTGCCAGCAGTCCCCTAAGCCCCTACGAGCAGTACTTC. Amino acids: CASSPLSPYEQYF.

The V call is TRBV15, the J call TRBJ2-2, with D perhaps TRBD2 (6 bases). Per the germline V gene, CDR1 is LNHNV and CDR2 is YYDKDF (reference sequence). This CDR3 is 17 amino acids long. With 5 bases removed from V and 6 bases from J, the gap between germline ends came to 22 bases. This CDR3 is CATSRPEGTGAAGELFF. CDR3 sequence (DNA): TGTGCCACCAGCCGCCCGGAGGGGACCGGTGCGGCCGGGGAGCTGTTTTTT.

This clone has only one observation. The chain combines TRBV5-1 with TRBJ2-5; weak D call: TRBD1 (5 bases). The V gene's germline CDR1 is SGHRS and CDR2 YFSETQ. This CDR3 has 14 amino acids. V lost 1 base and J lost 0, with 7 bases in between. The CDR3 loop reads CASSLTGYQETQYF. The CDR3 DNA reads TGCGCCAGCAGCTTGACAGGTTACCAAGAGACCCAGTACTTC.

The chain uses TRBV25-1 and TRBJ2-7; TRBD1 matches 8 bases. This CDR3 spans 17 amino acids. Germline V CDR1 and CDR2: MGHDK, SYGVNS. The trim removed 3 bases at V and 2 bases at J, leaving 12 bases unmatched. The CDR3 protein is CASSDWTGSGGPYEQYF. CDR3 sequence (DNA): TGTGCCAGCAGTGACTGGACAGGGTCGGGTGGTCCCTACGAGCAGTACTTC.

The chain uses TRBV18 and TRBJ1-2; 8 bases agree with TRBD1. The CDR3 extends over 15 amino acids. CDR1 is KGHSH and CDR2 is LQKENI in the germline V gene. V lost 6 bases and J lost 7; bases outside the gene matches: 13. The DNA for the CDR3 is TGTGCCAGCTCCCAGTTGGGGCAGGGGGCCGTTGGCTACACCTTC. It translates to CASSQLGQGAVGYTF. The full variable domain, its missing parts supplied by reference TRBV18 and TRBJ1-2, is NAGVMQNPRHLVRRRGQEARLRCSPMKGHSHVYWYRQLPEEGLKFMVYLQKENIIDESGMPKERFSAEFPKEGPSILRIQQVVRGDSAAYFCASSQLGQGAVGYTFGSGTRLTVV.

This clone is a singleton in its sample. The CDR3 region has the DNA TGTGCCAGGGGGAGGGAAAGTACGGATACGCAGTATTTT. This gives the protein CARGRESTDTQYF. The chain uses TRBV2 and TRBJ2-3; 7 nucleotides match TRBD2. Looked up from germline, CDR1 is SNHLY and CDR2 is FYNNEI. With V trimmed by 9 bases and J by 6 bases, 9 bases remained unmatched. The CDR3 is made up of 13 amino acids.

The V gene is TRBV4-1, the J gene TRBJ1-5; D gene unclear. V lost 1 base and J 2 bases, leaving 6 bases between the germline ends. The CDR3 spans 14 residues. The germline V gene has CDR1 MGHRA and CDR2 YSYEKL. For the CDR3, the DNA is TGCGCCAGCAGCCAAGTTTTCGGCAATCAGCCCCAGCATTTT. It specifies CASSQVFGNQPQHF.

V is TRBV5-1 and J is TRBJ2-1; perhaps D is TRBD1 or TRBD2 (5 bases each). This CDR3 spans 15 amino acids. CDR1 is SGHRS, CDR2 YFSETQ, per germline. V lost 4 bases to trimming and J lost 8 bases, with 19 bases between them. The CDR3 reads CASSGRTDWDDEQFF. The CDR3 DNA is TGCGCCAGCAGCGGCCGGACGGACTGGGACGATGAGCAGTTCTTC.

The genes are TRBV23-1 and TRBJ2-2; 14 nucleotides align to TRBD2. TRBV23-1 is an open reading frame, and its role is uncertain. There are 18 residues in the CDR3. Losses at the gene ends were 9 bases for V and 1 base for J; bases not matched to a gene: 10. The CDR3 DNA is TGCGCCAGTTCTTCCGGGACTAGCGGGAGTCAGAACACCGGGGAGCTGTTTTTT. Its protein is CASSSGTSGSQNTGELFF.

The rearrangement joins TRBV18 to TRBJ2-7; the D call may be TRBD1 or TRBD2 (5 bases each). This CDR3 is built from 16 residues. Trimming shortened V by 6 bases and J by 7 bases, and 25 bases separated the two germline ends. Germline CDR1 is KGHSH and CDR2 is LQKENI. In DNA form, the CDR3 reads TGTGCCAGCTCCCCGGGGTCCCTGTTGGGGCGGCAAGAGCAGTACTTC. Amino acids: CASSPGSLLGRQEQYF.

This sequence joins TRBV18 and TRBJ2-1; 10 nucleotides match TRBD2. V lost 3 bases and J lost 7; bases outside the gene matches: 21. Germline-derived CDR1 and CDR2 are KGHSH and LQKENI. CDR3 length equals 20 residues. The CDR3 DNA follows: TGTGCCAGCTCACCCCCGCTCTGGTCTAGCGGGAGTATTGGCTTGAATGAGCAGTTCTTC. It yields the protein CASSPPLWSSGSIGLNEQFF.

The chain recombines TRBV29-1 with TRBJ1-1, with D tentatively TRBD1 (6 bases). The CDR3 spans 14 residues. Germline V gene lookup returns CDR1 SQVTM and CDR2 ANQGSEA. Here the CDR3 DNA reads TGCAGTTGGGGCAAAGGGGGAGCGGACACTGAAGCTTTCTTT. Encoded protein: CSWGKGGADTEAFF.

The chain couples TRBV4-3 to TRBJ1-5; D not certain. The V gene's germline CDR1 is LGHNA and CDR2 YSLEER. V shed 4 bases and J shed 6 bases, with 16 bases lying between them. The CDR3 length is 15 residues. The CDR3 bases are TGCGCCAGCAGCCGGGAAAAGGGCGGGTTTCAGCCCCAGCATTTT. Protein product: CASSREKGGFQPQHF.

The V call is TRBV5-1, the J call TRBJ2-7; no clear D. The V gene's germline CDR1 is SGHRS and CDR2 YFSETQ. V lost 0 bases, J lost 3 bases, and 10 bases lay in between. This CDR3 is built from 14 residues. The DNA of the CDR3 is TGCGCCAGCAGCTTGGCAAGAGGTGGCTACGAGCAGTACTTC. This translates into CASSLARGGYEQYF.

The J gene is TRBJ2-7, the V gene TRBV5-1; 7 nucleotides line up with TRBD1. V lost 8 bases to trimming and J lost 7 bases; unmatched junction nucleotides: 15. Per germline, CDR1 SGHRS and CDR2 YFSETQ. CDR3 length equals 14 residues. CDR3 sequence (DNA): TGCGCCAGTCGTACCGGGACAGCCGTATCGGAGCAGTACTTC. It is translated as CASRTGTAVSEQYF.

The genes are TRBV18 and TRBJ1-5; D perhaps matches TRBD1 (5 bases). The ends were cut back, 0 bases at V and 8 bases at J, with 14 bases in the middle. The CDR3 is 15 residues long. Germline CDR1 is KGHSH and CDR2 is LQKENI. CDR3 loop: CASSPPGDRGEPQHF. The CDR3 DNA follows: TGTGCCAGCTCACCACCTGGGGACCGCGGGGAGCCCCAGCATTTT.

V and J are TRBV7-9 and TRBJ1-2; TRBD1 is a possible D gene (5 bases). There are 13 residues in the CDR3. Trimming shortened V by 4 bases and J by 7 bases, and 13 bases separated the two germline ends. CDR1 and CDR2 (germline): SEHNR, FQNEAQ (reference sequence). In nucleotides, the CDR3 is TGTGCCAGCAGCTCCTCGGGGGTCGGTGGCTACACCTTC. Its translation: CASSSSGVGGYTF. Looking up the rest from reference TRBV7-9 and TRBJ1-2 gives the full variable domain: DTGVSQNPRHKITKRGQNVTFRCDPISEHNRLYWYRQTLGQGPEFLTYFQNEAQLEKSRLLSDRFSAERPKGSFSTLEIQRTEQGDSAMYLCASSSSGVGGYTFGSGTRLTVV.

The chain carries TRBV23-1 and TRBJ2-4; D might be TRBD1 (6 bases). TRBV23-1 is an ORF, with its function uncertain. This CDR3 has 16 residues. V was cut by 3 bases and J by 2 bases, with 14 bases left in between. In nucleotides, the CDR3 is TGCGCCAGCAGTCATCGGGGAGACAGGTCCAAAAACATTCAGTACTTC. Translated, it gives CASSHRGDRSKNIQYF.

V is TRBV20-1 and J is TRBJ2-7, with a weak D call TRBD1 (7 bases). Trimming took 5 bases from V and 9 from J, leaving 14 bases between them. The CDR3 has 11 amino acids. Germline CDR1 reads DFQATT; CDR2 reads SNEGSKA (reference sequence). The CDR3 loop is CSAWGQGGQYF. CDR3 DNA sequence: TGCAGTGCTTGGGGGCAGGGGGGGCAGTACTTC.

This rearrangement joins TRBV7-2 to TRBJ2-7, with 9 bases identical to TRBD2. The J segment lost 1 base and the V segment lost 0 bases, leaving 7 bases of the junction unmatched. Germline V gene lookup returns CDR1 SGHTA and CDR2 FQGNSA. The CDR3 covers 17 residues. In DNA, the CDR3 is TGTGCCAGCAGCTTAGCCCATACTAGCGGGCTTTCCTACGAGCAGTACTTC. Protein sequence: CASSLAHTSGLSYEQYF. Based on the CDR3 plus reference TRBV7-2 and TRBJ2-7, the full variable domain is GAGVSQSPSNKVTEKGKDVELRCDPISGHTALYWYRQSLGQGLEFLIYFQGNSAPDKSGLPSDRFSAERTGGSVSTLTIQRTQQEDSAVYLCASSLAHTSGLSYEQYFGPGTRLTVT.

The V and J genes are TRBV28 and TRBJ2-7, with D perhaps given as TRBD1 or TRBD2 (6 bases each). Germline V gene lookup returns CDR1 MDHEN and CDR2 SYDVKM. This CDR3 is built from 14 residues. Trimming pared 7 bases from V and 0 bases from J, leaving 13 bases between. DNA of the CDR3: TGTGCCAGCATCCCTGGGGGGCCCTCCTACGAGCAGTACTTC. It codes for CASIPGGPSYEQYF.

The J gene is TRBJ2-6, the V gene TRBV11-2; no clear D. Germline loops: CDR1 SGHAT, CDR2 FQNNGV. Trimming pared 9 bases from V and 0 bases from J, leaving 18 bases between. The CDR3 has 17 amino acids. The CDR3 coding sequence is TGTGCCAGTGCGAACGCTCGGCAACACTCTGGGGCCAACGTCCTGACTTTC. Its protein is CASANARQHSGANVLTF.

V is TRBV5-1 and J is TRBJ2-3, with 9 nucleotides matching TRBD2. Germline V lookup: CDR1 SGHRS, CDR2 YFSETQ. The trim removed 0 bases at V and 4 bases at J, leaving 3 bases unmatched. The CDR3 covers 15 residues. CDR3 nucleotides: TGCGCCAGCAGCTTGGATCCTAGCGGGGCAGATACGCAGTATTTT. Protein: CASSLDPSGADTQYF.

The V call is TRBV5-4, the J call TRBJ2-1; D possibly corresponds to TRBD2 (5 bases). The germline V and J ends were trimmed by 2 bases and 5 bases, with 8 bases remaining between them. CDR1 and CDR2 (germline): SGHNT, YYREEE (reference sequence). The CDR3 runs 13 residues. CDR3: CASSFASHNEQFF. The DNA for the CDR3 is TGTGCCAGCAGCTTTGCTAGCCACAATGAGCAGTTCTTC.